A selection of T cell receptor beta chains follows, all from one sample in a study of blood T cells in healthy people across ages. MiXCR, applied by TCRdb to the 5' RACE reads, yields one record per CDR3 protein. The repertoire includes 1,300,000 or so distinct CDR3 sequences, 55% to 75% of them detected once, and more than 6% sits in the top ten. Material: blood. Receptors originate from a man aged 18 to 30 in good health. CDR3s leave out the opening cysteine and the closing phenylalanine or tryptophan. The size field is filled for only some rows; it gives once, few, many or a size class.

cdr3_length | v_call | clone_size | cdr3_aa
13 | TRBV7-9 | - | ASSLWLAESNEQF
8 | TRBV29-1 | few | SWGTETQY
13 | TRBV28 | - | ASRRRGLFSYEQY
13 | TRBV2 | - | ASSEERIDTGELF
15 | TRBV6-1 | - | ASSGLSFGRSTDTRY
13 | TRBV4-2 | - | ASSTKIRVFYGYT
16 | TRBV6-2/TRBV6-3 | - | ASSYLSLTSPFGETQY
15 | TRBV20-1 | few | SARDVSDGGRIDTQY
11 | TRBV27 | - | ASSFGREYGYT
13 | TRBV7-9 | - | ASSLVGGSTYEQY
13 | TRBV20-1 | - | SALIAGEAGETQY
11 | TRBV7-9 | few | AVGGGAVETQY
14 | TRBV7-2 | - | ASSLAAAYLGHEQY
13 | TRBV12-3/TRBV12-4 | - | ASSLESNSGNTIY
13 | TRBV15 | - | ATSRDRQINQPQH
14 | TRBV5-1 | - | ASSPSLGRGTDTQY
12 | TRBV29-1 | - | SSGGAGGLYEQF
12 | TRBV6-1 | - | ASIVGPKNTEAF
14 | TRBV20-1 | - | SANGESGRTNNEQF
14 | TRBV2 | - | ASSEELAGLINEQF
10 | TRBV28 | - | ASRRTGEEQY
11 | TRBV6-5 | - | ASSYDGYYGYT
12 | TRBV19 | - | ASSGRAGANVLT
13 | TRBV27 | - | ASSLSFPPQETQY
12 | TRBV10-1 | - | ASSESLSGYGYT
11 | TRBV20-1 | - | SAGELAKNIQY
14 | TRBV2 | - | ASLGAAALAKNIQY
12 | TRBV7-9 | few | ASSSTQVPYEQY
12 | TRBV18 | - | ASSPRGYDQPQH
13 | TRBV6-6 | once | ASRRDREAFYEQY
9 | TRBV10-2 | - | ASSAGGEQF
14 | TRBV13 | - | ASSPRGETYSYEQY
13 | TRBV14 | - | ASKPRDRAYNEQF
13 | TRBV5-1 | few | ASSLAYDRIDGYT
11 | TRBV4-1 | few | ASSQEGTYGYT
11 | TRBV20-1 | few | SAHCRGQETQY
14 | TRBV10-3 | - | AIKPGPARNSGELF
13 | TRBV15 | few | ATSRERPGGETQY
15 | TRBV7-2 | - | ASSYGTVVYSNQPQH
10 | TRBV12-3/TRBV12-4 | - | ASSPQGQPQH
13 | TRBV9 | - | ASSGGGGDNSPLH
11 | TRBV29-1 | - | SVEIADRDEQY
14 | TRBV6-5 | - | ASSYSTGDKQETQY
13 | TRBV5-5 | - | ASRTRGQALDTQY
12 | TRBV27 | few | ASSRTGDYYGYT
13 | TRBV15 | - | ATSRDVYMNTEAF
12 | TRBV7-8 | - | ASSLPTGGYEQY
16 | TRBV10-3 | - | AISSTGTKASGANVLT
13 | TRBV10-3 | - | AISHGQESNTEAF
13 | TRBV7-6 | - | ASSNIAGGTDTQY
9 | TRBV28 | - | ASSSRDTIY